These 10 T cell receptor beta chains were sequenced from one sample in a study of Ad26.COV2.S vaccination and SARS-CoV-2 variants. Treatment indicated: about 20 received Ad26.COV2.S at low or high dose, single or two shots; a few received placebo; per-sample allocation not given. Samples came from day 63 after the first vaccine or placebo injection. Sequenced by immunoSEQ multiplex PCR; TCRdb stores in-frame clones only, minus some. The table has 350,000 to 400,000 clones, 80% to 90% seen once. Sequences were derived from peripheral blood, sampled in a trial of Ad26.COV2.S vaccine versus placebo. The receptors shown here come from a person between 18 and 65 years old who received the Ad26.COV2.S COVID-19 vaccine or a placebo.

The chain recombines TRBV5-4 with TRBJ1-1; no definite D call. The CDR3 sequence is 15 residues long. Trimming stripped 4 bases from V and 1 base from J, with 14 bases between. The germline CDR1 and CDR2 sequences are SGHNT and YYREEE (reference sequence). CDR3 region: CASSAAHGSNTEAFF. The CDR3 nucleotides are TGTGCCAGCAGCGCCGCCCACGGATCGAACACTGAAGCTTTCTTT.

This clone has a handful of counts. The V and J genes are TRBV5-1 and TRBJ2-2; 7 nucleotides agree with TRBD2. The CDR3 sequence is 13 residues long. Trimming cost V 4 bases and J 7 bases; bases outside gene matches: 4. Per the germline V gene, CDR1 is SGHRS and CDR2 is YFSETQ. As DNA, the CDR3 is TGCGCCAGCAGCGTCCTAGCGGACGGGGAGCTGTTTTTT. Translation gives CASSVLADGELFF.

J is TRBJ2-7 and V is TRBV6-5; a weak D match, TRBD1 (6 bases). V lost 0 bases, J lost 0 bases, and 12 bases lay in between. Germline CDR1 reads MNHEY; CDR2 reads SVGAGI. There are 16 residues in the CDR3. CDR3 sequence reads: CASSYSRGFSSYEQYF. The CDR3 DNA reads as TGTGCCAGCAGTTACTCCAGGGGTTTTAGCTCCTACGAGCAGTACTTC.

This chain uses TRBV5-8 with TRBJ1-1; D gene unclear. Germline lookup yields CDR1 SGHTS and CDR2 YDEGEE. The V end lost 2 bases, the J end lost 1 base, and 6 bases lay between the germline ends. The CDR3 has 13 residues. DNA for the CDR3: TGTGCCAGCAGCTTAAGAGGGAACACTGAAGCTTTCTTT. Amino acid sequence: CASSLRGNTEAFF.

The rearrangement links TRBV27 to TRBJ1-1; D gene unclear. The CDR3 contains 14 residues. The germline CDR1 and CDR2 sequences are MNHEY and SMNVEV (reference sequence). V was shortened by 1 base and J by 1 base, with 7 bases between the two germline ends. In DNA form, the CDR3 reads TGTGCCAGCAGTTTATTAGGCACGAACACTGAAGCTTTCTTT. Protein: CASSLLGTNTEAFF.

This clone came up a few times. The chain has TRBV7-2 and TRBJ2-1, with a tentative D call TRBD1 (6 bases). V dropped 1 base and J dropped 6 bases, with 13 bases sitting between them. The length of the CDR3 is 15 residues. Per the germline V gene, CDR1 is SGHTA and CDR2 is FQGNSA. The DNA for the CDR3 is TGTGCCAGCAGCTTAGGCGACAGGACTTTCAATGAGCAGTTCTTC. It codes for CASSLGDRTFNEQFF. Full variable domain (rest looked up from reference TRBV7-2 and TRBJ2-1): GAGVSQSPSNKVTEKGKDVELRCDPISGHTALYWYRQSLGQGLEFLIYFQGNSAPDKSGLPSDRFSAERTGGSVSTLTIQRTQQEDSAVYLCASSLGDRTFNEQFFGPGTRLTVL.

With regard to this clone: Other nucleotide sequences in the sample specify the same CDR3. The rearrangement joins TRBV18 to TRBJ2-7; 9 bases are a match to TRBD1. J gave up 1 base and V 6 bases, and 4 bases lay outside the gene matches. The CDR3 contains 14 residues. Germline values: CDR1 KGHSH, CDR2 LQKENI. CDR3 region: CASSPGQGSYEQYF. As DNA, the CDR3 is TGTGCCAGCTCTCCGGGACAGGGATCCTACGAGCAGTACTTC. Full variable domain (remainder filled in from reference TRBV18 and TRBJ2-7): NAGVMQNPRHLVRRRGQEARLRCSPMKGHSHVYWYRQLPEEGLKFMVYLQKENIIDESGMPKERFSAEFPKEGPSILRIQQVVRGDSAAYFCASSPGQGSYEQYFGPGTRLTVT.

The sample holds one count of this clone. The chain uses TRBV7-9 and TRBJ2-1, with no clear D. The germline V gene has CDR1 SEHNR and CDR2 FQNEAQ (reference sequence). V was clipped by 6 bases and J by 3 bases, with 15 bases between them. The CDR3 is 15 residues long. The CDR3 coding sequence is TGTGCCAGCAGTACTACCGGGTCCTACTACAATGAGCAGTTCTTC. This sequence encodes CASSTTGSYYNEQFF.

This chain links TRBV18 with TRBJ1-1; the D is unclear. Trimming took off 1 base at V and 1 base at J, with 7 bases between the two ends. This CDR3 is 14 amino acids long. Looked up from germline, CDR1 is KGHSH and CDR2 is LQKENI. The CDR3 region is CASSPQATNTEAFF. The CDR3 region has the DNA TGTGCCAGCTCACCACAGGCTACGAACACTGAAGCTTTCTTT.

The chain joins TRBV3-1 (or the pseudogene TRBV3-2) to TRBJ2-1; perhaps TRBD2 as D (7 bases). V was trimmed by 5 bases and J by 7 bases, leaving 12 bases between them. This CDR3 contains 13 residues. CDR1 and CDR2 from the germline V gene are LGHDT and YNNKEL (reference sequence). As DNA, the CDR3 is TGTGCCAGCAGCGGGGGGGCCAGAAATGAGCAGTTCTTC. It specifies CASSGGARNEQFF.